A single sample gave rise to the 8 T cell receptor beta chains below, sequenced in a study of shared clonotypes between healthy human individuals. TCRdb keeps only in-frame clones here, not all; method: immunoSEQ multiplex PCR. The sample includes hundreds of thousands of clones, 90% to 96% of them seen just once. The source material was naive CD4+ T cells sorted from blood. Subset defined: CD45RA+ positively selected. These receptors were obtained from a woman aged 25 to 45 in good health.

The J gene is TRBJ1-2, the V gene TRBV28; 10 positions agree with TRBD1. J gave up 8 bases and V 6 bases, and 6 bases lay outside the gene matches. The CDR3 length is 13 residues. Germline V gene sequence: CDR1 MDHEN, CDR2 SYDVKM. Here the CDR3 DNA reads TGTGCCAGCAGGGGGGACAGGGGCGTCGGCTACACCTTC. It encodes CASRGDRGVGYTF.

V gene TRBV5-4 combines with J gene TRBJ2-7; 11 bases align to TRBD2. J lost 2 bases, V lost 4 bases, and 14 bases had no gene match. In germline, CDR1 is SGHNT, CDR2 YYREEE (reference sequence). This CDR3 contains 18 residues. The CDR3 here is CASSHRGLADRQAYEQYF. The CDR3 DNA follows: TGTGCCAGCAGCCATCGGGGACTAGCGGATCGACAAGCCTACGAGCAGTACTTC.

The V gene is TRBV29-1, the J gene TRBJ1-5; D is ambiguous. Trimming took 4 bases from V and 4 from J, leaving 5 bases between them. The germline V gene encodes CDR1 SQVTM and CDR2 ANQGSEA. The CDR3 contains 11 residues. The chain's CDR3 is CSVVGNQPQHF. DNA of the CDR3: TGCAGCGTTGTGGGAAATCAGCCCCAGCATTTT.

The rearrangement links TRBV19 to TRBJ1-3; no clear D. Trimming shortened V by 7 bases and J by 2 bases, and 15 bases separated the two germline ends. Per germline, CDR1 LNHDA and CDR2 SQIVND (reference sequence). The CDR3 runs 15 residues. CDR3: CASNFLSRPGNTIYF. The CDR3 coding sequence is TGTGCCAGTAACTTCCTATCCCGCCCTGGAAACACCATATATTTT.

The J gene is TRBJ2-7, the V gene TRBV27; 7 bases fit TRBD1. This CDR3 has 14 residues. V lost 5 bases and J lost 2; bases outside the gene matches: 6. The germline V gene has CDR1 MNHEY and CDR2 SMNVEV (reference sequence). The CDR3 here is CASSTDRSTYEQYF. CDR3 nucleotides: TGTGCCAGCAGTACGGACAGGAGTACCTACGAGCAGTACTTC.

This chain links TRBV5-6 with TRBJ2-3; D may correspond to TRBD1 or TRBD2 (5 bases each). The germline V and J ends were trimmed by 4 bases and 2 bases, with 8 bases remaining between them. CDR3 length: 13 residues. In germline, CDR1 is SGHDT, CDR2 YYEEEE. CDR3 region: CASSAGTTDTQYF. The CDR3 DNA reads TGTGCCAGCAGCGCCGGGACCACAGATACGCAGTATTTT.

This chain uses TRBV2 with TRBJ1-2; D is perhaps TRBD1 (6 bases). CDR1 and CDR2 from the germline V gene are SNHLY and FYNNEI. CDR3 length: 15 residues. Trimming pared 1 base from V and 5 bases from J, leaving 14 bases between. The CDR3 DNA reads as TGTGCCAGCAGTGAAGTGGGCAGGGGACCATATGGCTACACCTTC. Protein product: CASSEVGRGPYGYTF.

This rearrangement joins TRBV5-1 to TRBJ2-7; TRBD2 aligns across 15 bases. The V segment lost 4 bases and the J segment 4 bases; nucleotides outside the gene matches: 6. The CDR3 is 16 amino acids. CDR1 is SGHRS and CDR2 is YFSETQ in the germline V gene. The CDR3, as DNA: TGCGCCAGCAGCGGGGGACTAGCGGGAGGTTATTACGAGCAGTACTTC. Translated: CASSGGLAGGYYEQYF.